This T cell receptor beta chain was recovered during a study of shared clonotypes between healthy human individuals. Study overall: Aged between 18 and 49, the donors were a couple of women and three men.

V gave up 8 bases and J gave up 4 bases, with 17 bases separating them. The germline CDR1 and CDR2 sequences are MNHNY and SVGAGI (reference sequence). The CDR3 consists of 14 residues. Every contributor of samples was a Caucasian grown-up residing in Nashville, Tennessee. As processed by the authors: From ImmunoSEQ came sequences covering only the junction and carrying no quality scores, so filtering differed. Assay used: immunoSEQ multiplex PCR; TCRdb lists only in-frame clones, some missing. V and J calls and clone size are given by that table; D and trimming were obtained from the DNA. The data show about 640,000 clones, 72% seen once.

This chain connects TRBV6-6 to TRBJ2-5, with D perhaps matching TRBD2 (6 bases). What was sequenced was memory CD4+ T cells sorted from blood. Noted subset: CD45RA-negative fraction. The TCR comes from a woman aged 30 to 39 in good health. The CDR3 spells CASAPGSRGETQYF. DNA for the CDR3: TGTGCCAGCGCCCCCGGGAGCCGGGGAGAGACCCAGTACTTC.